The source of this TCR beta chain is a study of blood T cells in healthy people across ages. J was trimmed by 2 bases and V by 4 bases; bases with no gene match: 3. The CDR3 has 15 amino acids. CDR1 SGHRS and CDR2 YFSETQ come from the germline V gene. Alongside a J-beta primer mix, a sample-barcoded 5' primer served in a second PCR lasting about 6 to 12 cycles. TCRdb itself ran the 5' RACE reads through MiXCR, one entry per CDR3 protein. This sample has 600,000 to 800,000 distinct CDR3 sequences, with 21% found just once. The sequenced sample consisted of blood. V usage is TRBV5-1 and J usage is TRBJ1-4; 9 bases align to TRBD1. This receptor was obtained from a man between 65 and 85 years old in good health. In DNA, the CDR3 is TGCGCCAGCAGCGTAACAGGGGGCACTAATGAAAAACTGTTTTTT. Its translation: CASSVTGGTNEKLFF.